Below, 28 T cell receptor beta chains from the same sample are listed, as sequenced in a study of blood T cell repertoires in COVID-19. The protocol was immunoSEQ multiplex PCR, while the TCRdb copy is restricted to in-frame clones and leaves out a portion. The sample carries some 160,000 clones, 70% to 90% recorded once. Sequencing was performed on peripheral blood. These receptors originate from a woman in her seventies with acute or convalescent COVID-19.

The chain links TRBV27 to TRBJ1-6, with D unresolved. Trimming shortened V by 2 bases and J by 10 bases, and 18 bases separated the two germline ends. The CDR3 covers 16 residues. Germline V lookup: CDR1 MNHEY, CDR2 SMNVEV (reference sequence). The CDR3 spells CASSLVWRTGSSPLHF. CDR3 DNA: TGTGCCAGCAGTTTAGTTTGGAGAACGGGGTCCTCACCCCTCCACTTT.

The J gene is TRBJ2-3, the V gene TRBV7-9; 8 bases line up with TRBD2. The CDR3 loop spans 18 amino acids. Germline trimming cut 5 bases from V and 2 bases from J; bases unmatched to any gene: 15. From germline, CDR1 is SEHNR and CDR2 FQNEAQ (reference sequence). The CDR3 spells CASSRVGRAGGLTDTQYF. The CDR3 DNA is TGTGCCAGCAGCAGAGTGGGTCGTGCGGGGGGTCTCACAGATACGCAGTATTTT.

The rearrangement uses TRBV7-8 and TRBJ2-1; the match to TRBD2 covers 7 bases. J was trimmed by 4 bases and V by 3 bases; bases with no gene match: 6. Germline V CDR1 and CDR2: SGHVS, FQNEAQ. The CDR3 is 15 amino acids. In DNA form, the CDR3 reads TGTGCCAGCAGCTTGAGCGGGGTCGGTTACAATGAGCAGTTCTTC. Protein sequence: CASSLSGVGYNEQFF.

The gene calls are TRBV5-1 and TRBJ1-1; D perhaps matches TRBD1 (5 bases). Trimming left V 1 base short and J 0 bases short, with 10 bases between. Germline CDR1 reads SGHRS; CDR2 reads YFSETQ. The CDR3 consists of 15 residues. CDR3 nucleotide sequence: TGCGCCAGCAGCTTGCCCAGGGAAATGAACACTGAAGCTTTCTTT. Its translation is CASSLPREMNTEAFF.

In the case of this clone: The junction and the germline gene differ at one end; a read error may be behind it. The CDR3 loop reads CVSSQELQGSRELFF. CDR3 in DNA: TGTGTCAGCAGCCAAGAATTACAGGGTTCAAGGGAGCTGTTTTTT. V usage is TRBV4-2 and J usage is TRBJ2-2; the D gene is possibly TRBD1 (6 bases). The germline gives CDR1 LGHNA, CDR2 YNFKEQ. The CDR3 runs 15 residues.

The chain links TRBV7-2 to TRBJ1-1, with unresolved D. This CDR3 is built from 12 residues. Looked up from germline, CDR1 is SGHTA and CDR2 is FQGNSA. V lost 5 bases, J lost 3 bases, and 7 bases lay in between. CDR3 sequence: CASSPGYTEAFF. The CDR3 bases are TGTGCCAGCAGCCCAGGTTACACTGAAGCTTTCTTT.

The V gene is TRBV13, the J gene TRBJ1-2, with D possibly matching TRBD1 (5 bases). The CDR3 has 15 amino acids. Germline assignment: CDR1 PRHDT and CDR2 FYEKMQ (reference sequence). The V gene lost 5 bases and the J gene lost 0 bases, with 13 bases spanning the gap. This CDR3 is CASSLRTGANYGYTF. The CDR3 bases are TGTGCCAGCAGCCTTCGTACAGGAGCTAACTATGGCTACACCTTC.

The V call is TRBV9, the J call TRBJ2-5; no reliable D call. Per the germline V gene, CDR1 is SGDLS and CDR2 is YYNGEE. CDR3 size: 15 residues. Between the trimmed V and J ends, which lost 1 base and 3 bases, there was a span of 13 bases. The CDR3 here is CASSVFARSKETQYF. The CDR3 region has the DNA TGTGCCAGCAGCGTATTTGCGAGATCTAAAGAGACCCAGTACTTC.

The V and J genes are TRBV5-6 and TRBJ1-1, with unresolved D. This CDR3 has 11 amino acids. Germline loops: CDR1 SGHDT, CDR2 YYEEEE. Trimming stripped 2 bases from V and 8 bases from J, with 7 bases between. The CDR3 loop reads CASSFLQEAFF. For the CDR3, the DNA is TGTGCCAGCAGCTTTTTACAGGAAGCTTTCTTT.

J is TRBJ2-1 and V is TRBV28; 8 nucleotides agree with TRBD2. The ends lost 7 bases at V and 8 bases at J; junction bases unmatched: 13. Germline CDR1 and CDR2: MDHEN and SYDVKM. This CDR3 is 15 amino acids long. This CDR3 reads CASNPRGGGNDEQFF. The CDR3 DNA reads as TGTGCCAGCAACCCCCGGGGGGGCGGGAACGATGAGCAGTTCTTC.

J is TRBJ2-1 and V is TRBV4-2; 10 bases are a match to TRBD2. There are 16 residues in the CDR3. The V and J ends lost 4 bases and 2 bases, in that order; junction bases with no gene match: 5. The germline gives CDR1 LGHNA, CDR2 YNFKEQ. CDR3 nucleotides: TGTGCCAGCAGCCCCTTCACTAGCGGGACCTACAATGAGCAGTTCTTC. Translating gives CASSPFTSGTYNEQFF.

V gene TRBV5-5 combines with J gene TRBJ1-6; 8 bases fit TRBD1. The CDR3 is 15 amino acids. The ends lost 3 bases at V and 7 bases at J; junction bases unmatched: 6. Germline assignment: CDR1 SGHKS and CDR2 YYEKEE (reference sequence). CDR3 region: CASSSSDRENSPLHF. CDR3 nucleotide sequence: TGTGCCAGCAGCTCGTCGGACAGGGAAAATTCACCCCTCCACTTT.

The table lists this clone with a count of one. The rearrangement links TRBV6-5 to TRBJ2-1; D remains ambiguous. Trimming pared 0 bases from V and 6 bases from J, leaving 9 bases between. This CDR3 is 14 amino acids long. The germline gives CDR1 MNHEY, CDR2 SVGAGI. CDR3 sequence (DNA): TGTGCCAGCAGTTACTCGATGCGTAGCAATGAGCAGTTCTTC. It translates to CASSYSMRSNEQFF.

The gene calls are TRBV19 and TRBJ1-6; 8 bases agree with TRBD1. CDR1 is LNHDA, CDR2 SQIVND, per germline (reference sequence). The CDR3 has 16 amino acids. V gave up 7 bases and J gave up 7 bases; unmatched junction bases: 12. Written as DNA, the CDR3 is TGTGCCAGTAAGGGGGGGACAGGCTCAAGCAATTCACCCCTCCACTTT. Encoded protein: CASKGGTGSSNSPLHF.

This sequence joins TRBV28 and TRBJ2-7, with TRBD1 matching over 7 bases. This CDR3 is built from 16 residues. Germline V gives CDR1 MDHEN, CDR2 SYDVKM. Germline trimming cut 4 bases from V and 5 bases from J; bases unmatched to any gene: 14. The CDR3 reads CASSSVQGKSKHEQYF. Here the CDR3 DNA reads TGTGCCAGCAGTTCCGTACAGGGGAAGTCGAAGCACGAGCAGTACTTC.

The gene calls are TRBV4-3 and TRBJ2-3, with TRBD1 matching 8 bases. Germline loops: CDR1 LGHNA, CDR2 YSLEER. The CDR3 consists of 15 residues. J lost 5 bases, V lost 1 base, and 5 bases had no gene match. CDR3 sequence (DNA): TGCGCCAGCAGCCAAGGGGGACAGGCGATAGATACGCAGTATTTT. Translating it yields CASSQGGQAIDTQYF.

The gene calls are TRBV5-1 and TRBJ1-3, with 8 positions matching TRBD1. The CDR3 has 16 residues. V lost 3 bases and J lost 1; bases outside the gene matches: 6. Germline assignment: CDR1 SGHRS and CDR2 YFSETQ. The CDR3: CASSSRTGTSGNTIYF. The CDR3 DNA is TGCGCCAGCAGCTCCCGGACAGGGACTTCTGGAAACACCATATATTTT.

This clone was seen a single time. V gene TRBV6-2 or TRBV6-3 combines with J gene TRBJ2-1; TRBD2 matches at 7 bases. Per the germline V gene, CDR1 is MNHEY and CDR2 is SVGEGT. This CDR3 contains 17 residues. Trimming took 0 bases from V and 7 from J; bases not matched to a gene: 12. This CDR3 reads CASSYSVGRGGWNEQFF. The CDR3 DNA reads as TGTGCCAGCAGTTACTCGGTCGGCCGCGGGGGTTGGAATGAGCAGTTCTTC.

The V and J genes are TRBV28 and TRBJ1-5, with D perhaps TRBD1 (5 bases). Trimming stripped 7 bases from V and 3 bases from J, with 13 bases between. CDR1 is MDHEN and CDR2 is SYDVKM in the germline V gene. The CDR3 loop spans 14 amino acids. The CDR3 spells CASTVGGTNQPQHF. The DNA of the CDR3 is TGTGCCAGCACTGTGGGGGGTACCAATCAGCCCCAGCATTTT.

V is TRBV5-6 and J is TRBJ2-1, with D perhaps matching TRBD2 (6 bases). Per germline, CDR1 SGHDT and CDR2 YYEEEE. The CDR3 extends over 15 amino acids. The V and J ends lost 4 bases and 0 bases respectively, with 11 bases between them. DNA of the CDR3: TGTGCCAGCAGCCGGACTATTGTCTCCTACAATGAGCAGTTCTTC. The encoded protein is CASSRTIVSYNEQFF.

The chain carries TRBV25-1 and TRBJ2-5, with TRBD2 matching over 7 bases. The CDR3 is made up of 14 amino acids. The germline V gene has CDR1 MGHDK and CDR2 SYGVNS. Trimming cost V 8 bases and J 2 bases; bases outside gene matches: 8. CDR3 loop: CASGERGQQETQYF. CDR3 coding DNA: TGTGCCAGCGGCGAGCGGGGCCAACAAGAGACCCAGTACTTC.

J is TRBJ1-1 and V is TRBV5-6, with D hard to call. Germline CDR1 SGHDT, CDR2 YYEEEE. V lost 2 bases, J lost 1 base, and 9 bases lay in between. The length of the CDR3 is 14 residues. CDR3 region: CASSFRHKNTEAFF. Written as DNA, the CDR3 is TGTGCCAGCAGCTTCAGACACAAGAACACTGAAGCTTTCTTT.

This chain links TRBV7-9 with TRBJ2-1, with TRBD2 matching 10 bases. CDR1 and CDR2 from the germline V gene are SEHNR and FQNEAQ (reference sequence). Trimming removed 6 bases from V and 6 bases from J; junction bases left unmatched: 8. This CDR3 has 15 amino acids. The CDR3 spells CASRTSSGRGNEQFF. The DNA for the CDR3 is TGTGCCAGCAGAACGTCTAGCGGGAGAGGCAATGAGCAGTTCTTC. The full variable domain, with the rest looked up from reference TRBV7-9 and TRBJ2-1, is DTGVSQNPRHKITKRGQNVTFRCDPISEHNRLYWYRQTLGQGPEFLTYFQNEAQLEKSRLLSDRFSAERPKGSFSTLEIQRTEQGDSAMYLCASRTSSGRGNEQFFGPGTRLTVL.

V usage is TRBV18 and J usage is TRBJ2-3; D is undetermined. Trimming stripped 2 bases from V and 6 bases from J, with 9 bases between. This CDR3 is built from 13 residues. Looked up from germline, CDR1 is KGHSH and CDR2 is LQKENI. The CDR3 loop is CASSPGGADTQYF. The CDR3 coding sequence is TGTGCCAGCTCACCAGGCGGAGCTGATACGCAGTATTTT. Filled out from reference TRBV18 and TRBJ2-3, the complete variable domain reads NAGVMQNPRHLVRRRGQEARLRCSPMKGHSHVYWYRQLPEEGLKFMVYLQKENIIDESGMPKERFSAEFPKEGPSILRIQQVVRGDSAAYFCASSPGGADTQYFGPGTRLTVL.

There are a few counts of this clone. The chain is built from TRBV18 and TRBJ2-7, with D possibly TRBD2 on 6 matching bases. Trimming removed 4 bases from V and 3 bases from J, with 22 bases in between. The CDR3 runs 17 residues. Germline lookup yields CDR1 KGHSH and CDR2 LQKENI. The CDR3 protein is CASSQELTGDGRYEQYF. CDR3 coding DNA: TGTGCCAGCTCACAGGAATTAACGGGGGACGGCCGCTACGAGCAGTACTTC.

For the CDR3, the DNA is TGTGCCAGCAGTCTAGCCTTAGCGGGAGCAGATACGCAGTATTTT. Translating gives CASSLALAGADTQYF. The chain uses TRBV28 and TRBJ2-3; 9 bases agree with TRBD2. There are 15 residues in the CDR3. Germline lookup yields CDR1 MDHEN and CDR2 SYDVKM. V gave up 5 bases and J gave up 4 bases; unmatched junction bases: 7.

In regard to this clone: In the same sample, other DNA sequences code for this CDR3. The rearrangement links TRBV20-1 to TRBJ1-2; tentatively, D is TRBD1 (5 bases). This CDR3 region has 11 residues. Germline lookup yields CDR1 DFQATT and CDR2 SNEGSKA (reference sequence). The V end lost 3 bases, the J end lost 8 bases, and 10 bases lay between the germline ends. DNA of the CDR3: TGCAGTGCTAGGCAGGGATACGGCTACACCTTC. Its translation is CSARQGYGYTF.

The chain recombines TRBV5-1 with TRBJ2-2, with 11 bases identical to TRBD2. Germline values: CDR1 SGHRS, CDR2 YFSETQ. After removal of 0 bases from V and 5 bases from J, the junction contained 9 bases not matched to a gene. This CDR3 spans 18 amino acids. CDR3 amino acids: CASSLEGTSGRGTGELFF. Written as DNA, the CDR3 is TGCGCCAGCAGCTTGGAGGGGACTAGCGGTCGAGGGACCGGGGAGCTGTTTTTT. Full variable domain (missing parts from reference TRBV5-1 and TRBJ2-2): KAGVTQTPRYLIKTRGQQVTLSCSPISGHRSVSWYQQTPGQGLQFLFEYFSETQRNKGNFPGRFSGRQFSNSRSEMNVSTLELGDSALYLCASSLEGTSGRGTGELFFGEGSRLTVL.